A selection of T cell receptor beta chains follows, all from one sample in a study of blood T cell repertoires in COVID-19. The data were produced by immunoSEQ multiplex PCR, yet TCRdb's version contains in-frame clones alone and is incomplete. Of over 130,000 clones in the sample, around 83% were seen once. The sample was peripheral blood. All receptors come from a woman of 80 years or more with acute or convalescent COVID-19. Both conserved end residues are trimmed from each CDR3. Fields, in order: J gene, clone size, V gene, CDR3 protein. Where a row states a size, it is once, few, many or the class of an expanded clone; other rows omit it.

J: TRBJ2-1
size: NA
V: TRBV5-1
CDR3: ATRGAPYNEQF

J: TRBJ1-1
size: NA
V: TRBV7-9
CDR3: ASSFDSNQRT

J: TRBJ2-7
size: NA
V: TRBV27
CDR3: ASRAEHHKNYEQY

J: TRBJ2-5
size: NA
V: TRBV7-2
CDR3: ASSPRTSGSRETQY

J: TRBJ2-3
size: NA
V: TRBV5-1
CDR3: ASISGTFGGTQY

J: TRBJ1-1
size: NA
V: TRBV5-1
CDR3: ASSLVLGAGVLTEAF

J: TRBJ2-1
size: once
V: TRBV18
CDR3: ASSRAPGQGPNEQF

J: TRBJ1-6
size: NA
V: TRBV2
CDR3: ASSHQVLGAASPLH

J: TRBJ1-3
size: NA
V: TRBV7-2
CDR3: ASSLQGMAGNTIY

J: TRBJ2-1
size: NA
V: TRBV24-1
CDR3: ATSDFRGQYNEQF

J: TRBJ2-7
size: once
V: TRBV10-3
CDR3: AISDHGSFKGYEQY

J: TRBJ2-2
size: few
V: TRBV14
CDR3: ASSPRRGGYTGELF

J: TRBJ2-1
size: NA
V: TRBV24-1
CDR3: ATSLLSTSGRNEQF

J: TRBJ2-3
size: NA
V: TRBV19
CDR3: ASSLSGYTDTQY

J: TRBJ2-3
size: NA
V: TRBV11-3
CDR3: ASSLSSVSDTQY

J: TRBJ1-5
size: few
V: TRBV12-3/TRBV12-4
CDR3: ASSLTFPQPQH

J: TRBJ2-3
size: NA
V: TRBV9
CDR3: ASSAHPLAPDTQY

J: TRBJ2-5
size: NA
V: TRBV4-1
CDR3: ASSQSRLVQETQY

J: TRBJ2-7
size: NA
V: TRBV7-8
CDR3: ASSQRDRGRYEQY

J: TRBJ2-7
size: NA
V: TRBV10-2
CDR3: ASRPSGSLYEQY

J: TRBJ1-2
size: NA
V: TRBV7-2
CDR3: ASSTDRRLGYT

J: TRBJ2-3
size: NA
V: TRBV28
CDR3: ASSWTSGGSTDTQY

J: TRBJ1-2
size: NA
V: TRBV19
CDR3: ASTSRSYGYT

J: TRBJ1-5
size: NA
V: TRBV12-3/TRBV12-4
CDR3: ASSYGGKQPQH

J: TRBJ1-2
size: NA
V: TRBV7-8
CDR3: ASSSLRGATNYGYT

J: TRBJ1-2
size: NA
V: TRBV7-3
CDR3: ASSLNPGTGDGYT

J: TRBJ1-5
size: NA
V: TRBV19
CDR3: ASSLDRGGNQPQH

J: TRBJ2-3
size: few
V: TRBV7-9
CDR3: ASSLRTSGIDTQY

J: TRBJ1-4
size: NA
V: TRBV15
CDR3: ATSRDKRQGELF

J: TRBJ2-4
size: NA
V: TRBV14
CDR3: ASSHLPWTGGMKNIQY

J: TRBJ2-5
size: NA
V: TRBV7-3
CDR3: ASSFGVQETQY

J: TRBJ1-1
size: NA
V: TRBV30
CDR3: AWCPNILMNTEAF

J: TRBJ1-2
size: few
V: TRBV6-5
CDR3: ASSYSTGGYYGYT

J: TRBJ2-7
size: NA
V: TRBV7-2
CDR3: ASSWGGGGDEQY

J: TRBJ1-6
size: NA
V: TRBV6-5
CDR3: ASSKGQINSPLH

J: TRBJ2-4
size: few
V: TRBV27
CDR3: ASSFVASGGAGGIQY

J: TRBJ2-7
size: few
V: TRBV5-4
CDR3: ASSQTGGADPYEQY

J: TRBJ2-1
size: NA
V: TRBV27
CDR3: ASKPGTRFNEQF